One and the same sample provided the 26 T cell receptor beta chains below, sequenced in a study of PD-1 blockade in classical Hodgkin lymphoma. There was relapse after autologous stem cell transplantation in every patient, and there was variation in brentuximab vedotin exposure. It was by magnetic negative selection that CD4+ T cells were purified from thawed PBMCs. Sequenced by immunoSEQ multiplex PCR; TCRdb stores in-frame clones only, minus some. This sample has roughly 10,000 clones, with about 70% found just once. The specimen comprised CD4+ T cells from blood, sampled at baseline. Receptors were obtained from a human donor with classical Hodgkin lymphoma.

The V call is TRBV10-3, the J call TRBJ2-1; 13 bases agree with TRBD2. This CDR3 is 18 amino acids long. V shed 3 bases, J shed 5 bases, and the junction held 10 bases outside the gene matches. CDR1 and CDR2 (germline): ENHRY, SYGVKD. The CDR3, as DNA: TGTGCCATCAGTGATGGGACTAGCGGGGAGAGAATAGACAATGAGCAGTTCTTC. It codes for CAISDGTSGERIDNEQFF.

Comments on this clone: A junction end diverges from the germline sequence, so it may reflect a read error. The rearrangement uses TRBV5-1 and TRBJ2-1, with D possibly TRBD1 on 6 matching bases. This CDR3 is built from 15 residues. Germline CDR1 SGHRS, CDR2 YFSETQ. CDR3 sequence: CASSLSPDSYNEQFF. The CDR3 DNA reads TGCGCCAGCAGCTTGTCCCCGGACAGCTACAATGAACAGTTCTTC.

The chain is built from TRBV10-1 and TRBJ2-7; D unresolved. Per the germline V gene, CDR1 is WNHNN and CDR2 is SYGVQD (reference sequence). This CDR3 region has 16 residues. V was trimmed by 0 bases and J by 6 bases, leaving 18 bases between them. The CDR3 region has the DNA TGCGCCAGCAGTGAGTCGATCTCAGGTGGGATCTTCGAGCAGTACTTC. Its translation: CASSESISGGIFEQYF.

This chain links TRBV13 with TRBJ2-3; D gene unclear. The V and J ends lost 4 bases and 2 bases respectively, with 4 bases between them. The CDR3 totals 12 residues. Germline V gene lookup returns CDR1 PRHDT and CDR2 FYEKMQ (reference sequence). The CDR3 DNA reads TGTGCCAGCAGCTACAACACAGATACGCAGTATTTT. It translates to CASSYNTDTQYF. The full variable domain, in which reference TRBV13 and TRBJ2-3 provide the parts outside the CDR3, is AAGVIQSPRHLIKEKRETATLKCYPIPRHDTVYWYQQGPGQDPQFLISFYEKMQSDKGSIPDRFSAQQFSDYHSELNMSSLELGDSALYFCASSYNTDTQYFGPGTRLTVL.

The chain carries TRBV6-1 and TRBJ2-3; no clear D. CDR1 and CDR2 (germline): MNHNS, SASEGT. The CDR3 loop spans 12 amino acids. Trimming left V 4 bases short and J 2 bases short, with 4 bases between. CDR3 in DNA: TGTGCCAGCAGTGTATACACAGATACGCAGTATTTT. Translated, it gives CASSVYTDTQYF.

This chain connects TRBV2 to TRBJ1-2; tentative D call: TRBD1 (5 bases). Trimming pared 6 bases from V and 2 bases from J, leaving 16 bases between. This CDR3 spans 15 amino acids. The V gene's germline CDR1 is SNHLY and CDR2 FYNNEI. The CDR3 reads CASRPTVFPNYGYTF. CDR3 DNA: TGTGCCAGCAGGCCGACAGTATTTCCCAACTATGGCTACACCTTC. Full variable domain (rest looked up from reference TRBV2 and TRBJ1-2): EPEVTQTPSHQVTQMGQEVILRCVPISNHLYFYWYRQILGQKVEFLVSFYNNEISEKSEIFDDQFSVERPDGSNFTLKIRSTKLEDSAMYFCASRPTVFPNYGYTFGSGTRLTVV.

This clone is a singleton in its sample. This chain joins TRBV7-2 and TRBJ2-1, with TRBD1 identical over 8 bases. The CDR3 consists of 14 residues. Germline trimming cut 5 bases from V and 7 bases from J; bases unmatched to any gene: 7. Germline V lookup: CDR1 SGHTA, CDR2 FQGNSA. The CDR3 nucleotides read TGTGCCAGCAGCGCCGGACAGGGCGGGAATGAGCAGTTCTTC. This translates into CASSAGQGGNEQFF.

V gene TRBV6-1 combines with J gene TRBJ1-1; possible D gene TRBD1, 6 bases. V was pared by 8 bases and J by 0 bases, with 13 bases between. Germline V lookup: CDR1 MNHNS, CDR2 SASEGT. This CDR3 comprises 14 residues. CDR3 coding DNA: TGTGCCAGCCAGACAGGTTGGGTGAACACTGAAGCTTTCTTT. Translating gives CASQTGWVNTEAFF.

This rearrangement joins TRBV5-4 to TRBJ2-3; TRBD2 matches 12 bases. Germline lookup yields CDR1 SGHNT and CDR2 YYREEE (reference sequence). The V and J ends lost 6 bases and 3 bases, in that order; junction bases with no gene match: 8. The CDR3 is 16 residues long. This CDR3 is CASKLAGGLRTDTQYF. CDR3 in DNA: TGTGCCAGCAAACTAGCGGGAGGATTGAGGACAGATACGCAGTATTTT.

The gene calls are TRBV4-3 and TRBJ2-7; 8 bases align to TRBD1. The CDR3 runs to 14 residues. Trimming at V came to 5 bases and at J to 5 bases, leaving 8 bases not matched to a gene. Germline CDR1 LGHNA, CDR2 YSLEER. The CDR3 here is CASSLTGEFHEQYF. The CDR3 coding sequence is TGCGCCAGCAGCTTGACAGGGGAGTTCCACGAGCAGTACTTC.

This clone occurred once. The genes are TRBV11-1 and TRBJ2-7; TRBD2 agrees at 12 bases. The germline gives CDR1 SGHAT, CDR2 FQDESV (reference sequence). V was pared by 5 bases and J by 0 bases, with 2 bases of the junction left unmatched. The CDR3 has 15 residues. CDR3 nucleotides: TGTGCCAGCAGCCAGACTAGCGGGAGCTCCTACGAGCAGTACTTC. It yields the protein CASSQTSGSSYEQYF.

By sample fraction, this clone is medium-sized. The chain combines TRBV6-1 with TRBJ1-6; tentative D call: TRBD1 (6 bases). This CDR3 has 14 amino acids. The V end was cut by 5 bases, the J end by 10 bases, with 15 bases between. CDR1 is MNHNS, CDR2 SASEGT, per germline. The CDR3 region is CASSLRGANSPLHF. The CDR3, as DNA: TGTGCCAGCAGTCTGCGGGGGGCGAACTCACCCCTCCACTTT.

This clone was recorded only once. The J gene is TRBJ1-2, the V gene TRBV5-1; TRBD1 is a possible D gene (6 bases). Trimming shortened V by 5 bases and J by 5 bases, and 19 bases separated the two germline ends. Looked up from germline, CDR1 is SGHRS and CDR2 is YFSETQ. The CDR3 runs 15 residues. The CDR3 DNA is TGCGCCAGCAGTCCGGGCGGGGGGCAGCGATATGGCTACACCTTC. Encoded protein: CASSPGGGQRYGYTF.

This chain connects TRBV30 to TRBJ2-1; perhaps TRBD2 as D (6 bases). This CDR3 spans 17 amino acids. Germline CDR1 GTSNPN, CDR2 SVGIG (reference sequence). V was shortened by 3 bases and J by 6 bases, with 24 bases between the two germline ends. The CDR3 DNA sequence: TGTGCCTGGAGAGACGAGCCGGGACTTCAACTGGGCAATGAGCAGTTCTTC. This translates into CAWRDEPGLQLGNEQFF.

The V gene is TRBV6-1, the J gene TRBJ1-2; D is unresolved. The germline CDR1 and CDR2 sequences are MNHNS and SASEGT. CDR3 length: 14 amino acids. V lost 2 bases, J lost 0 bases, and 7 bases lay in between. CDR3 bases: TGTGCCAGCAGTGAAAGGACGGCTAACTATGGCTACACCTTC. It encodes CASSERTANYGYTF.

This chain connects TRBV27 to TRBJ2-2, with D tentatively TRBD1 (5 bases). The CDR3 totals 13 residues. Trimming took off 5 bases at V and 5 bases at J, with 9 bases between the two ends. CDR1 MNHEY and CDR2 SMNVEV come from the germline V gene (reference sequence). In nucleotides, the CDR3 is TGTGCCAGCAGTAGGGGTCGGACCGGGGAGCTGTTTTTT. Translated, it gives CASSRGRTGELFF.

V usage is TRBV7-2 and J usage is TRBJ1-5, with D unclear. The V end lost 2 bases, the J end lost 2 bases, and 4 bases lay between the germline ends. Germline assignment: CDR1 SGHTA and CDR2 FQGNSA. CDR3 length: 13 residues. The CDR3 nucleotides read TGTGCCAGCAGCTTACGGGGCAATCAGCCCCAGCATTTT. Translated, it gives CASSLRGNQPQHF.

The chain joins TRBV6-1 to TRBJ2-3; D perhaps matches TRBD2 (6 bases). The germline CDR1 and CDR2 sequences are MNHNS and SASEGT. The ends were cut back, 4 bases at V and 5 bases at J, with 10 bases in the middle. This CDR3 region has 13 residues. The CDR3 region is CASSADYRDTQYF. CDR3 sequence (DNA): TGTGCCAGCAGTGCGGACTACCGAGATACGCAGTATTTT.

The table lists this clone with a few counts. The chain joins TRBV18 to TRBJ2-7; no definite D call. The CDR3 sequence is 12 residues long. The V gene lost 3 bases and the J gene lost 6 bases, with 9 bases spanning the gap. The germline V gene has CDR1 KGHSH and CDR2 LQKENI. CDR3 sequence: CASSPGSLEQYF. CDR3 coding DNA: TGTGCCAGCTCACCGGGCTCCCTCGAGCAGTACTTC.

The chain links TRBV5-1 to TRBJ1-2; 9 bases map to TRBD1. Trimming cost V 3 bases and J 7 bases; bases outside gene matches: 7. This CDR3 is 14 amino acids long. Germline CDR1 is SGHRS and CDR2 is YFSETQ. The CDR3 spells CASSSTDRGVGYTF. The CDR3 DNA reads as TGCGCCAGCAGCTCCACGGACAGGGGTGTTGGCTACACCTTC.

The CDR3 is CASSSSTSGDNEQFF. As DNA, the CDR3 is TGTGCCAGCAGCTCGAGCACTAGCGGGGACAATGAGCAGTTCTTC. The rearrangement uses TRBV4-2 and TRBJ2-1; 10 nucleotides line up with TRBD2. The CDR3 runs 15 residues. Germline CDR1 is LGHNA and CDR2 is YNFKEQ. With V trimmed by 5 bases and J by 5 bases, 6 bases remained unmatched.

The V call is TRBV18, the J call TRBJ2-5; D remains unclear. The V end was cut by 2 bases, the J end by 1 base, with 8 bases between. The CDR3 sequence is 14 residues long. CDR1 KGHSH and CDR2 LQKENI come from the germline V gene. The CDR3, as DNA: TGTGCCAGCTCACCAACTGGTAGCCAAGAGACCCAGTACTTC. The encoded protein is CASSPTGSQETQYF. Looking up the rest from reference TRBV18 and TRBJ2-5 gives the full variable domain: NAGVMQNPRHLVRRRGQEARLRCSPMKGHSHVYWYRQLPEEGLKFMVYLQKENIIDESGMPKERFSAEFPKEGPSILRIQQVVRGDSAAYFCASSPTGSQETQYFGPGTRLLVL.

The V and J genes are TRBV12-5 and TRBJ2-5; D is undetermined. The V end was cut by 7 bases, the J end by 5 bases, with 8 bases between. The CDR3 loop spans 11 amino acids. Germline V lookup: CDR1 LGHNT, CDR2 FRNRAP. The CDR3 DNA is TGTGCTAGTGCCGCGAGGGAGACCCAGTACTTC. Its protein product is CASAARETQYF.

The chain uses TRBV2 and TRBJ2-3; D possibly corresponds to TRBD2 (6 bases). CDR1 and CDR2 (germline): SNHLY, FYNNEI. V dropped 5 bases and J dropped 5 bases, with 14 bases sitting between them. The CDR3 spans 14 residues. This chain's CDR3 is CASSRAGSLDTQYF. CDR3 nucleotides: TGTGCCAGCAGTCGAGCGGGCTCGCTAGATACGCAGTATTTT. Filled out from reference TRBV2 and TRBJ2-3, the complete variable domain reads EPEVTQTPSHQVTQMGQEVILRCVPISNHLYFYWYRQILGQKVEFLVSFYNNEISEKSEIFDDQFSVERPDGSNFTLKIRSTKLEDSAMYFCASSRAGSLDTQYFGPGTRLTVL.

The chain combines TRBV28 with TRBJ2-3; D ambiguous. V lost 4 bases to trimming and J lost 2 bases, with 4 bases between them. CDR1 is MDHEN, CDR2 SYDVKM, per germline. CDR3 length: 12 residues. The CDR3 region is CASSSITDTQYF. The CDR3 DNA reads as TGTGCCAGCAGTTCCATCACAGATACGCAGTATTTT.

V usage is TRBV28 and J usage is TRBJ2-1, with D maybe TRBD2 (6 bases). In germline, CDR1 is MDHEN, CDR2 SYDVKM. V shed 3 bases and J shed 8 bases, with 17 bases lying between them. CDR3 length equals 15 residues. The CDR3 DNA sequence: TGTGCCAGCAGTTTTGGGGGGAATAATCCACATGAGCAGTTCTTC. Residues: CASSFGGNNPHEQFF.